This TCR beta chain was identified during a study of technical replicates of blood from a handful of donors. The method was immunoSEQ multiplex PCR; TCRdb's version includes in-frame clones alone and lacks a portion of them. The sample records 75,000 to 95,000 clones, roughly 90% being singletons. The ends lost 6 bases at V and 3 bases at J; junction bases unmatched: 5. CDR1 and CDR2 (germline): MNHEY, SVGAGI. There are 15 residues in the CDR3. This clone has only one observation. This receptor was taken from a human donor in good health. The chain has TRBV6-5 and TRBJ2-7, with 13 positions matching TRBD2. Sequencing was done on a sample of T cells isolated from PBMCs. DNA for the CDR3: TGTGCCAGCAGCCTGTGGACTAGCGGGAGCTACGAGCAGTACTTC. It yields the protein CASSLWTSGSYEQYF.